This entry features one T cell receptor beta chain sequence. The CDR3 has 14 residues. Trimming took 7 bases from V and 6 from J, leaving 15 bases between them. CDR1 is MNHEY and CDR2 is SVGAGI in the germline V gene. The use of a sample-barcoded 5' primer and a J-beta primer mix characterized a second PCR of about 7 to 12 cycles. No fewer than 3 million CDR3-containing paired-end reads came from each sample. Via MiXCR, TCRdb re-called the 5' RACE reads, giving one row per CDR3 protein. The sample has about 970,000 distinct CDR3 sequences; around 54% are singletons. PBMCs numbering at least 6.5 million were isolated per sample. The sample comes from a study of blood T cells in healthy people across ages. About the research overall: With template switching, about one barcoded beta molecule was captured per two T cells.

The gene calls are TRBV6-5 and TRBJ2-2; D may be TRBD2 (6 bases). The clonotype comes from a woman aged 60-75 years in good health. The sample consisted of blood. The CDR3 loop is CASTHGGPSGELFF. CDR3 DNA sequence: TGTGCCAGCACCCACGGAGGGCCCTCCGGGGAGCTGTTTTTT.